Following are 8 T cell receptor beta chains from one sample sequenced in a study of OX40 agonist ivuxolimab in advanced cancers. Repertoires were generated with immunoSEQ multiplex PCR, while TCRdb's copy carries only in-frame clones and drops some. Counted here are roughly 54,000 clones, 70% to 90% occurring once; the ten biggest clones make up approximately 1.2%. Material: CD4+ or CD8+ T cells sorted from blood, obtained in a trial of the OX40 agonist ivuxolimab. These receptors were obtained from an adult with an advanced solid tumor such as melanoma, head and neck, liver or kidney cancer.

The CDR3 DNA sequence: TGTGCCAGCAGTTCAGTAGCACGGGCCCATTCTGCGCCCCAGCATTTT. Its translation is CASSSVARAHSAPQHF. This chain links TRBV28 with TRBJ1-5, with no clear D. Germline CDR1 and CDR2: MDHEN and SYDVKM. The V end lost 4 bases, the J end lost 9 bases, and 22 bases lay between the germline ends. This CDR3 comprises 16 residues.

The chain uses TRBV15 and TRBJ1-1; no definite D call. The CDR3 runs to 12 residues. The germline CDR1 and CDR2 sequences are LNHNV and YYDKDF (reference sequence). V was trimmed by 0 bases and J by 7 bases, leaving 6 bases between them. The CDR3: CATSRDGNEAFF. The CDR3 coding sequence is TGTGCCACCAGCAGAGATGGTAATGAAGCTTTCTTT.

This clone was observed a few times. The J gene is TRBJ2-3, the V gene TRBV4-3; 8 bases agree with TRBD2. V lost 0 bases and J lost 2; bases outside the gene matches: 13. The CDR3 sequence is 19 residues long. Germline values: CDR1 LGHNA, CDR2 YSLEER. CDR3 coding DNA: TGCGCCAGCAGCCAAGACCCCCCCGCGGGGGGAGGAAACACAGATACGCAGTATTTT. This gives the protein CASSQDPPAGGGNTDTQYF.

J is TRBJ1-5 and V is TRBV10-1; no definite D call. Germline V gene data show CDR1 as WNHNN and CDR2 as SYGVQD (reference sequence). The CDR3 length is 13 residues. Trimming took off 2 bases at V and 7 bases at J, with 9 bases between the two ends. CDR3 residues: CASSEGERQPQHF. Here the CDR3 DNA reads TGCGCCAGCAGTGAGGGGGAGCGGCAGCCCCAGCATTTT.

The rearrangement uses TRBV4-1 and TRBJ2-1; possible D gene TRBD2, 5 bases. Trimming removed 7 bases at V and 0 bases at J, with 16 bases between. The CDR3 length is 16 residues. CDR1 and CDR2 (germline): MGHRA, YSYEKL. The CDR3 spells CASTTRERSSYNEQFF. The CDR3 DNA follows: TGCGCCAGCACCACAAGAGAGCGGAGCTCCTACAATGAGCAGTTCTTC.

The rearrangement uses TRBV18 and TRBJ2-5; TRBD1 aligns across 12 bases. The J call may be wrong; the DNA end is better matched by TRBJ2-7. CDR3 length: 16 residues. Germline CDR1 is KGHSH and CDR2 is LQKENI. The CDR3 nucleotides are TGTGCCAGCTCACACTCGGGACAGGGGGCCTCCTACGAGCAGTACTTC. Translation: CASSHSGQGASYEQYF.

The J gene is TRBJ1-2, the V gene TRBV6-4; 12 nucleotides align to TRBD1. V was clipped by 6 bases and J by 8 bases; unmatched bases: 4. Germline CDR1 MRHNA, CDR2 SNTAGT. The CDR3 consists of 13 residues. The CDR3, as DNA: TGTGCCAGCAGCCCCGGGACAGGGGGCGGCTACACCTTC. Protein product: CASSPGTGGGYTF.

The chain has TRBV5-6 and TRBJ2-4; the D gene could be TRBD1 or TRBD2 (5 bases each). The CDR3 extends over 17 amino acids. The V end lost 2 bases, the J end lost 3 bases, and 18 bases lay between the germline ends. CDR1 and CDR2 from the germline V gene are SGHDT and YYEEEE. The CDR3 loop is CASSFWASGTDKNIQYF. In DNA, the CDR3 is TGTGCCAGCAGCTTTTGGGCTTCGGGGACGGACAAAAACATTCAGTACTTC. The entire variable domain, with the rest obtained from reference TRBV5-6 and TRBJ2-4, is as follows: DAGVTQSPTHLIKTRGQQVTLRCSPKSGHDTVSWYQQALGQGPQFIFQYYEEEERQRGNFPDRFSGHQFPNYSSELNVNALLLGDSALYLCASSFWASGTDKNIQYFGAGTRLSVL.